A single T cell receptor beta chain is shown here with its context. The repertoire was sequenced with immunoSEQ multiplex PCR; TCRdb's copy has only in-frame clones and lacks some. The sample holds approximately 150,000 clones, roughly four fifths seen once. This entry is derived from a study of blood T cell repertoires in COVID-19. Germline V gives CDR1 LGHDT, CDR2 YNNKEL (reference sequence). This CDR3 comprises 14 residues. With 1 base clipped from V and 4 bases from J, the junction kept 2 bases outside the gene matches. The chain combines TRBV3-1 (or the pseudogene TRBV3-2) with TRBJ2-3, with 7 bases identical to TRBD1. The clonotype originates from a woman of 80 years or more with acute or convalescent COVID-19. Material: peripheral blood. The CDR3 loop reads CASSQGGGADTQYF. The CDR3 nucleotides are TGTGCCAGCAGCCAAGGAGGGGGCGCAGATACGCAGTATTTT.